This section outlines one T cell receptor (beta chain) sequence together with its context. The antigen is unknown. Per the germline V gene, CDR1 is LGHNT and CDR2 is FRNRAP. V dropped 1 base and J dropped 4; count of bases not matched to a gene: 0. The CDR3 contains 16 residues. PCR primers comprised 60 Vbeta and 13 Jbeta primers. Clones were read by immunoSEQ multiplex PCR, and TCRdb kept only the in-frame ones, dropping some. The repertoire includes tens of thousands of clones, around 80% of them detected once, and roughly 3% sits in the top ten. These data originate in a study of cytomegalovirus exposure and HLA in healthy donors. Study-wide results and caveats: Some TCR beta chains (164 of them) were listed as cytomegalovirus-associated.

Donors showed nominal health when sampled, although they likely had unrecorded immune exposures. The source material was PBMCs. The source is a middle-aged man in good health and CMV-seropositive. This chain uses TRBV12-5 with TRBJ2-2; 13 bases agree with TRBD2. The CDR3 coding sequence is TGTGCTAGTGGTTTGGGACTAGCGGGAGGCACCGGGGAGCTGTTTTTT. Protein: CASGLGLAGGTGELFF.